This T cell receptor (beta chain) originates from a study of control samples from healthy donors and cancer patients. There are 14 residues in the CDR3. V shed 5 bases and J shed 1 base, with 9 bases lying between them. Looked up from germline, CDR1 is LNHDA and CDR2 is SQIVND (reference sequence). Repertoires were generated with immunoSEQ multiplex PCR, while TCRdb's copy carries only in-frame clones and drops some. The table has 150,000 to 200,000 clones, around 95% seen once. The rearrangement links TRBV19 to TRBJ2-1; D is ambiguous. This sequence was found in a woman aged 55-70 years in good health. Source material: blood. In DNA form, the CDR3 reads TGTGCCAGTAGTGGGTCGGTGTCCTACAATGAGCAGTTCTTC. Translation gives CASSGSVSYNEQFF.